This T cell receptor beta chain originates from a study of metastatic and nonmetastatic thyroid tumors (TCRdb year 2020). Describing the broader study: Repertoires were compared across peripheral blood and tumor or nodule tissue samples from malignant and benign thyroid patients. Findings and caveats that apply to the study as a whole: In both blood and tumor samples, TCR beta diversity was reported to be significantly higher in malignant tumors than in benign nodules.

Ends trimmed: V by 4 bases, J by 2 bases; bases unmatched to a gene: 3. In the germline V gene, CDR1 corresponds to SGHDT and CDR2 to YYEEEE. The CDR3 covers 14 residues, taking in both the cysteine and the phenylalanine. Only the CDR3 DNA is retained, 42 bases long and in frame from the first base. The library came from PCR. The sequencing machine was an Illumina HiSeq 4000. High-throughput sequencing was used to profile the TCR beta-chain CDR3 region of every patient. The authors processed their data as follows. The researchers built a classifier to tell apart papillary thyroid cancer patients with distant metastasis, based on CDR3 differences among clinicopathological groups. Repertoire diversity was assessed with the Shannon index, and tumor-blood repertoire similarity with the Morisita-Horn index. TCRdb reprocessed the public reads (quality trimming at Q25 with fastp, clone calling with MiXCR) and kept in-frame beta chains. These V and J calls derive from TCRdb rather than the authors' analysis. In this sample the table shows about 25,000 clones, about 20% of which occur a single time. The top ten constitute about 30% of the sample.

This clone was seen many times. Its antigen is unknown. No base quality values were provided; no much bigger clone lies one nucleotide off. No treatment had been received by any patient before thyroid surgery. Using T-cell receptor beta sequencing, the study looked back at clinical samples from patients collected from the early 2010s to the late 2010s. The TCR comes from a male donor with papillary thyroid cancer or a benign thyroid nodule (not recorded which). Some clones in this sample may be carry-over from other donors' samples. The rearranged segments are TRBV5-6 and TRBJ2-7, and TRBD1 aligns with 10 junction nucleotides. The sample taken for sequencing was blood. The bases read TGTGCCAGCAGCCTCGGGACAGGGGCCTACGAGCAGTACTTC. The encoded protein is CASSLGTGAYEQYF.